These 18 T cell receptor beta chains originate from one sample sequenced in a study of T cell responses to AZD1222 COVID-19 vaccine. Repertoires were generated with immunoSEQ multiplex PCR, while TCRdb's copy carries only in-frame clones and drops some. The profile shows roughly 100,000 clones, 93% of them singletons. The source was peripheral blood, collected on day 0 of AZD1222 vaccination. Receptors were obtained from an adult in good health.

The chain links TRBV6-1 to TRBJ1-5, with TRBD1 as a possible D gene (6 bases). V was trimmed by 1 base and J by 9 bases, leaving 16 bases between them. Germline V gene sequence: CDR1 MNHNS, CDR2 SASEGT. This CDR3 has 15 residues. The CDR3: CASSEGGGPGPPQHF. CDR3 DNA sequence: TGTGCCAGCAGTGAAGGGGGGGGCCCTGGCCCGCCCCAGCATTTT.

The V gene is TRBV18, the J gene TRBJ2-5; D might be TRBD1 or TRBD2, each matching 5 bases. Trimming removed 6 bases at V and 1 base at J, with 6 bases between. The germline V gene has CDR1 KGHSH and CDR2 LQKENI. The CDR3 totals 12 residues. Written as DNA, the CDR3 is TGTGCCAGCTCGGGGACCCAAGAGACCCAGTACTTC. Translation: CASSGTQETQYF. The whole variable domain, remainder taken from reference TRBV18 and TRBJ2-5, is NAGVMQNPRHLVRRRGQEARLRCSPMKGHSHVYWYRQLPEEGLKFMVYLQKENIIDESGMPKERFSAEFPKEGPSILRIQQVVRGDSAAYFCASSGTQETQYFGPGTRLLVL.

CDR3 nucleotide sequence: TGTGCCAGCAGCCCTCTCGGAGACTTGTACGAGCAGTACTTC. Translation: CASSPLGDLYEQYF. The J gene is TRBJ2-7, the V gene TRBV11-3; D call uncertain. With 5 bases removed from V and 4 bases from J, the gap between germline ends came to 15 bases. The CDR3 contains 14 residues. The germline V gene has CDR1 SGHNT and CDR2 YENEEA.

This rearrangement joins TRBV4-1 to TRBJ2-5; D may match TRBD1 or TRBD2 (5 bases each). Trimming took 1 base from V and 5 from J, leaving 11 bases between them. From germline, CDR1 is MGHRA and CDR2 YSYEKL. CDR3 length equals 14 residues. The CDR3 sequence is CASSQVRGAETQYF. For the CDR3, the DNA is TGCGCCAGCAGCCAAGTCCGGGGCGCGGAGACCCAGTACTTC.

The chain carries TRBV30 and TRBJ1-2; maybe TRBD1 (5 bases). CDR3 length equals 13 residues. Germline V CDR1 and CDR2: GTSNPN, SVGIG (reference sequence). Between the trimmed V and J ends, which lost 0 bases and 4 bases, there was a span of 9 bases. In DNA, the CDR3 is TGTGCCTGGAGTGTATACCAGGGCTATGGCTACACCTTC. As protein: CAWSVYQGYGYTF.

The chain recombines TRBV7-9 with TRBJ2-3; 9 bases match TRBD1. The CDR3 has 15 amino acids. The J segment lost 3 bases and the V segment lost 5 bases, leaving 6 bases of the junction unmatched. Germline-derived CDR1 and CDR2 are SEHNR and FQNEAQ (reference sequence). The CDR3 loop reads CASSLSGTGTDTQYF. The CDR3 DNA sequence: TGTGCCAGCAGCCTCTCGGGGACAGGGACAGATACGCAGTATTTT.

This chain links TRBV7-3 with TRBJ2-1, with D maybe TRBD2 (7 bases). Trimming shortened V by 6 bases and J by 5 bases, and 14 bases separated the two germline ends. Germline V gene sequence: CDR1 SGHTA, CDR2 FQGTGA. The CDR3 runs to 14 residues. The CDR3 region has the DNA TGTGCCAGCAGTTCCTGGGGGGGCCACAATGAGCAGTTCTTC. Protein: CASSSWGGHNEQFF.

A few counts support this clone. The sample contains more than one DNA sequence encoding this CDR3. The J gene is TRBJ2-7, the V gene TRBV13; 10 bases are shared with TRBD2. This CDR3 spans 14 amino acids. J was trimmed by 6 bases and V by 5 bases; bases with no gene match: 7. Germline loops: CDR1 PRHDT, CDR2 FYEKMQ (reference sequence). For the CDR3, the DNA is TGTGCCAGCAGCCCGGGCCTAGCGGGAGTCGAGCAGTACTTC. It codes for CASSPGLAGVEQYF. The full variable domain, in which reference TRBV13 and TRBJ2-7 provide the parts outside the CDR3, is AAGVIQSPRHLIKEKRETATLKCYPIPRHDTVYWYQQGPGQDPQFLISFYEKMQSDKGSIPDRFSAQQFSDYHSELNMSSLELGDSALYFCASSPGLAGVEQYFGPGTRLTVT.

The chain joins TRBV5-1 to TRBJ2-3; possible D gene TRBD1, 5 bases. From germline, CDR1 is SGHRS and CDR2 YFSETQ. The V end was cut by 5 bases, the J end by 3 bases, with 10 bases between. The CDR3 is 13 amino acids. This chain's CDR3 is CASRTASTDTQYF. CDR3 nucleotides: TGCGCCAGCAGGACAGCCTCAACAGATACGCAGTATTTT.

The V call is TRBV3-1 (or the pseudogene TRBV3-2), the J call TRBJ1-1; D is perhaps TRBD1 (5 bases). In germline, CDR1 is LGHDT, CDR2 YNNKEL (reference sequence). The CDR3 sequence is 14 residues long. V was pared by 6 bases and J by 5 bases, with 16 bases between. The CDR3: CASRQRGEGTEAFF. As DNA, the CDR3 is TGTGCCAGCAGGCAGAGAGGGGAGGGGACTGAAGCTTTCTTT.

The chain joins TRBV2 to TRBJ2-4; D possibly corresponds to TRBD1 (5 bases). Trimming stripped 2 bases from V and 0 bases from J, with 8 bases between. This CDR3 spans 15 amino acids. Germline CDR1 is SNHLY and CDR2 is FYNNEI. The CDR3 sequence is CASSENRLAKNIQYF. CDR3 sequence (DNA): TGTGCCAGCAGTGAAAACAGGCTAGCCAAAAACATTCAGTACTTC.

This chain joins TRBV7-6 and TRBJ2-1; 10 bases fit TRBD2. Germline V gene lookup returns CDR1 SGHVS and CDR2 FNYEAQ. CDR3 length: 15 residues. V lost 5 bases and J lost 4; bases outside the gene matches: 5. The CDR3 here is CASSMGLASYNEQFF. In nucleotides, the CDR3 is TGTGCCAGCAGCATGGGACTAGCGTCGTACAATGAGCAGTTCTTC.

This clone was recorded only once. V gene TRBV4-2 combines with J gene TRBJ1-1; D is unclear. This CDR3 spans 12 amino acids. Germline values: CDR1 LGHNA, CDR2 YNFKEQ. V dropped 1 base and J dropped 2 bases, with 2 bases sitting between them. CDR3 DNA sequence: TGTGCCAGCAGCCAAGTAAACACTGAAGCTTTCTTT. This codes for CASSQVNTEAFF.

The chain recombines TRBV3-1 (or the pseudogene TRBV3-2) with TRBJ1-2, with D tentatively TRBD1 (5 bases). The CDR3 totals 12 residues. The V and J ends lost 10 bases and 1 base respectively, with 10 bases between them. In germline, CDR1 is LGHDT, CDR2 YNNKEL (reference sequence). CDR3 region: CATSGSNYGYTF. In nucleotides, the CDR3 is TGTGCCACATCAGGGAGTAACTATGGCTACACCTTC.

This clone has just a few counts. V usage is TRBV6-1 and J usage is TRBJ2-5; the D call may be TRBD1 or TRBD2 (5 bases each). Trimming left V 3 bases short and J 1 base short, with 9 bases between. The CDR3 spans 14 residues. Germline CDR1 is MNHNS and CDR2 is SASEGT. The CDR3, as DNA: TGTGCCAGCAGTGACCGGGGCCTCCAAGAGACCCAGTACTTC. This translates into CASSDRGLQETQYF.

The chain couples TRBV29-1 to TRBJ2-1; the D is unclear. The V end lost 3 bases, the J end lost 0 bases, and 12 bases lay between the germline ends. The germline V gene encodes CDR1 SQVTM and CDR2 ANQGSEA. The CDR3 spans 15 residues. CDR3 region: CSVDHGDRSYNEQFF. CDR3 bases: TGCAGCGTTGATCACGGCGATCGCTCCTACAATGAGCAGTTCTTC.

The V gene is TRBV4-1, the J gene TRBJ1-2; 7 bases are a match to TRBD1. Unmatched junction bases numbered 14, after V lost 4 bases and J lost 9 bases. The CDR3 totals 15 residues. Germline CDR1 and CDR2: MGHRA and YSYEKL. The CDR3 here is CASSRIGGQKRSYTF. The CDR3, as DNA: TGCGCCAGCAGCCGAATAGGGGGACAGAAGAGGAGCTACACCTTC.

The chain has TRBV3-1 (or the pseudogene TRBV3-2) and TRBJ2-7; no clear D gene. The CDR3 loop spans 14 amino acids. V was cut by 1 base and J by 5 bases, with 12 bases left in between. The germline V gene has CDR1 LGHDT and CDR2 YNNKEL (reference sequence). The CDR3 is CASSQVDSRDEQYF. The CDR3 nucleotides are TGTGCCAGCAGCCAAGTCGACTCCCGGGACGAGCAGTACTTC.